Listed below are T cell receptor beta chains from one sample, sequenced in a study of cytomegalovirus exposure and HLA in healthy donors. Using immunoSEQ multiplex PCR, the repertoire was profiled, and TCRdb retains in-frame clones only, with some absent. The sample lists some 220,000 clones, roughly 78% occurring once. The specimen sequenced was PBMCs. The receptor set was obtained from a boy under 18 in good health and CMV-seronegative. CDR3s include the opening cysteine and the closing phenylalanine or tryptophan. Each record gives: J gene, V gene, D gene, CDR3 protein. The D gene is left open where the match is weak.

J gene: TRBJ1-4
V gene: TRBV27
D gene: .
CDR3 protein: CASSLSPANEKLFF

J gene: TRBJ1-1
V gene: TRBV15
D gene: .
CDR3 protein: CATSNSHTEAFF

J gene: TRBJ2-1
V gene: TRBV6-1
D gene: .
CDR3 protein: CASSEGGDEQFF

J gene: TRBJ2-3
V gene: TRBV7-8
D gene: .
CDR3 protein: CASSQPPWAGDNTQYF

J gene: TRBJ1-1
V gene: TRBV5-1
D gene: .
CDR3 protein: CASTPRGQINTEAFF

J gene: TRBJ1-2
V gene: TRBV4-1
D gene: TRBD1
CDR3 protein: CASSQVPGQGSYGYTF

J gene: TRBJ2-2
V gene: TRBV2
D gene: TRBD1
CDR3 protein: CASSEFRDSLGELFF

J gene: TRBJ2-2
V gene: TRBV7-3
D gene: .
CDR3 protein: CASSLRPVSRGELFF

J gene: TRBJ2-1
V gene: TRBV11-2
D gene: .
CDR3 protein: CASSLERGFSMSNEQFF

J gene: TRBJ2-1
V gene: TRBV19
D gene: .
CDR3 protein: CASKVGGTNEQFF

J gene: TRBJ1-2
V gene: TRBV6-5
D gene: TRBD1
CDR3 protein: CASSYKWGQGSRGYTF

J gene: TRBJ2-7
V gene: TRBV11-2
D gene: TRBD2
CDR3 protein: CASSWGESSGVGQYF

J gene: TRBJ1-4
V gene: TRBV4-2
D gene: TRBD1
CDR3 protein: CASSRAGIGTGLRKLFF

J gene: TRBJ2-3
V gene: TRBV30
D gene: TRBD2
CDR3 protein: CACQAGTTDTQYF

J gene: TRBJ1-1
V gene: TRBV29-1
D gene: .
CDR3 protein: CSVGSRMRDTEAFF

J gene: TRBJ1-2
V gene: TRBV6-1
D gene: .
CDR3 protein: CASSEFAGDYGYTF

J gene: TRBJ2-7
V gene: TRBV7-7
D gene: TRBD1
CDR3 protein: CASSSRQGAIYEQYF

J gene: TRBJ1-4
V gene: TRBV7-9
D gene: TRBD1
CDR3 protein: CASSLDGQGTGKLFF

J gene: TRBJ2-2
V gene: TRBV4-2
D gene: .
CDR3 protein: CASSQAGFTGELFF

J gene: TRBJ1-3
V gene: TRBV5-8
D gene: .
CDR3 protein: CASSLGLSLNTIYF

J gene: TRBJ2-3
V gene: TRBV5-1
D gene: .
CDR3 protein: CASSLAGSPDTQYF

J gene: TRBJ2-1
V gene: TRBV30
D gene: TRBD1
CDR3 protein: CAWSGRDRGREQFF

J gene: TRBJ1-3
V gene: TRBV11-3
D gene: .
CDR3 protein: CASSLSILEAIYF

J gene: TRBJ1-4
V gene: TRBV10-3
D gene: TRBD1
CDR3 protein: CAISDFDRTGTNEKLFF

J gene: TRBJ2-1
V gene: TRBV6-5
D gene: TRBD2
CDR3 protein: CASSATSGGYNEQFF

J gene: TRBJ2-7
V gene: TRBV5-1
D gene: TRBD1
CDR3 protein: CASSQGADITYEQYF

J gene: TRBJ2-3
V gene: TRBV27
D gene: TRBD1
CDR3 protein: CASSLQGARADTQYF

J gene: TRBJ1-2
V gene: TRBV7-8
D gene: .
CDR3 protein: CASSGVVMGAYGYTF

J gene: TRBJ1-1
V gene: TRBV2
D gene: TRBD1
CDR3 protein: CASRTIQGAFKGQGEAFF

J gene: TRBJ2-5
V gene: TRBV7-6
D gene: TRBD1
CDR3 protein: CASSHNFGQGAREQYF

J gene: TRBJ2-1
V gene: TRBV6-5
D gene: TRBD2
CDR3 protein: CASSYSLAGGSEQFF

J gene: TRBJ2-3
V gene: TRBV10-1
D gene: TRBD1
CDR3 protein: CASSGGTVLLDTQYF